This passage covers 14 T cell receptor beta chains from one sample sequenced in a study of cytomegalovirus exposure and HLA in healthy donors. The PCR contained 60 Vbeta and 13 Jbeta primers. The table came from immunoSEQ multiplex PCR; TCRdb's copy has only in-frame clones and leaves some out. The sample holds about 100,000 clones, around four fifths seen once. The sequencing sample was made of PBMCs. The receptors derive from a middle-aged woman in good health and CMV-seronegative.

This clone has just one count. The chain carries TRBV15 and TRBJ1-1, with a possible D match to TRBD1 (5 bases). CDR1 is LNHNV and CDR2 is YYDKDF in the germline V gene (reference sequence). V gave up 1 base and J gave up 1 base, with 7 bases separating them. The CDR3 sequence is 14 residues long. This CDR3 is CATSRGGENTEAFF. DNA for the CDR3: TGTGCCACCAGCAGAGGGGGGGAGAACACTGAAGCTTTCTTT.

The chain carries TRBV10-3 and TRBJ2-2; 7 nucleotides agree with TRBD2. The CDR3 spans 18 residues. The germline gives CDR1 ENHRY, CDR2 SYGVKD. V lost 3 bases and J lost 0; bases outside the gene matches: 10. The CDR3: CAISEWPSGRPNTGELFF. The CDR3 DNA reads TGTGCCATCAGTGAATGGCCTAGCGGAAGACCGAACACCGGGGAGCTGTTTTTT.

The rearrangement uses TRBV27 and TRBJ1-1, with D tentatively TRBD1 (6 bases). Per germline, CDR1 MNHEY and CDR2 SMNVEV (reference sequence). This CDR3 region has 15 residues. Trimming took off 2 bases at V and 5 bases at J, with 15 bases between the two ends. The CDR3 here is CASSLVAGAETEAFF. The CDR3 DNA is TGTGCCAGCAGTTTAGTCGCGGGGGCAGAGACTGAAGCTTTCTTT.

This clone was detected only a few times. V and J are TRBV7-2 and TRBJ1-2; D remains ambiguous. V gave up 5 bases and J gave up 4 bases, with 11 bases separating them. The CDR3 is made up of 13 amino acids. Germline CDR1 SGHTA, CDR2 FQGNSA. The CDR3 sequence is CASSRGSFYGYTF. CDR3 nucleotides: TGTGCCAGCAGCCGCGGGTCATTCTATGGCTACACCTTC.

The V gene is TRBV4-3, the J gene TRBJ2-7; TRBD2 aligns across 9 bases. Per germline, CDR1 LGHNA and CDR2 YSLEER. J lost 4 bases, V lost 1 base, and 11 bases had no gene match. The CDR3 contains 17 residues. In nucleotides, the CDR3 is TGCGCCAGCAGCCAAGCTTATCCGGGACTAGCAGTTTACGAGCAGTACTTC. It specifies CASSQAYPGLAVYEQYF.

The chain links TRBV7-8 to TRBJ2-1; possible D gene TRBD2, 6 bases. The CDR3 extends over 15 amino acids. Per germline, CDR1 SGHVS and CDR2 FQNEAQ. Between the trimmed V and J ends, which lost 7 bases and 7 bases, there was a span of 20 bases. CDR3: CASTRLAPTQNEQFF. CDR3 sequence (DNA): TGTGCCAGCACCCGGCTAGCGCCCACTCAAAATGAGCAGTTCTTC.

The CDR3 nucleotides are TGTGCCAGCAGCTTGAAAGGGGACTCTGGAAACACCATATATTTT. It codes for CASSLKGDSGNTIYF. This chain links TRBV5-4 with TRBJ1-3; the D gene is possibly TRBD1 (5 bases). This CDR3 region has 15 residues. Germline CDR1 reads SGHNT; CDR2 reads YYREEE (reference sequence). V gave up 1 base and J gave up 0 bases, with 8 bases separating them.

V is TRBV28 and J is TRBJ1-5; D is perhaps TRBD1 (5 bases). The V gene's germline CDR1 is MDHEN and CDR2 SYDVKM. This CDR3 has 13 amino acids. Trimming took off 7 bases at V and 3 bases at J, with 10 bases between the two ends. CDR3 sequence: CASIRQINQPQHF. The CDR3 coding sequence is TGTGCCAGCATCAGACAGATCAATCAGCCCCAGCATTTT.

The genes are TRBV6-5 and TRBJ2-1; tentatively, D is TRBD1 (7 bases). The CDR3 is 15 amino acids. Germline V gene lookup returns CDR1 MNHEY and CDR2 SVGAGI. The ends were cut back, 6 bases at V and 1 base at J, with 13 bases in the middle. CDR3 loop: CASRVTGRSYNEQFF. CDR3 nucleotide sequence: TGTGCCAGCAGGGTGACAGGGAGGTCCTACAATGAGCAGTTCTTC.

This clone was detected only a few times. The chain carries TRBV5-1 and TRBJ2-7, with a tentative D call TRBD2 (6 bases). CDR1 SGHRS and CDR2 YFSETQ come from the germline V gene. The CDR3 loop spans 16 amino acids. V lost 4 bases to trimming and J lost 6 bases, with 23 bases between them. DNA for the CDR3: TGCGCCAGCAGCCCCTCCCCACCGGCGGGAAGGGGCGAGCAGTACTTC. Translating gives CASSPSPPAGRGEQYF.

The chain joins TRBV27 to TRBJ2-1; D is uncertain. The CDR3 is 15 residues long. Trimming took 10 bases from V and 0 from J, leaving 16 bases between them. Looked up from germline, CDR1 is MNHEY and CDR2 is SMNVEV (reference sequence). The CDR3 nucleotides read TGTGCCACGGCGATGACACGTGGCTCCTACAATGAGCAGTTCTTC. This encodes CATAMTRGSYNEQFF.

The chain carries TRBV5-8 and TRBJ2-5; 14 bases match TRBD2. The CDR3 runs to 17 residues. Germline V gene sequence: CDR1 SGHTS, CDR2 YDEGEE. The junction had 10 bases not matched to a gene; V was cut back by 4 bases and J by 5 bases. The CDR3 nucleotides read TGTGCCAGCAGCGTAGGGGGACTAGCGGGAGCGGGGGAGACCCAGTACTTC. Translated, it gives CASSVGGLAGAGETQYF.

This clone was detected a few times. CDR3 in DNA: TGTGCCAGCAGTTTATTTGGCCAACCCTCTTGGGGCTACACCTTC. Its protein product is CASSLFGQPSWGYTF. This chain joins TRBV28 and TRBJ1-2; D remains ambiguous. The V and J ends lost 1 base and 8 bases respectively, with 17 bases between them. The germline V gene encodes CDR1 MDHEN and CDR2 SYDVKM. The CDR3 consists of 15 residues.

In DNA, the CDR3 is TGTGCCAGCAGCGTAGAAGGACAGCGTAATTCACCCCTCCACTTT. Translated: CASSVEGQRNSPLHF. This sequence joins TRBV9 and TRBJ1-6, with a possible D match to TRBD1 (6 bases). Germline CDR1 and CDR2: SGDLS and YYNGEE. V lost 0 bases and J 6 bases, leaving 10 bases between the germline ends. The CDR3 covers 15 residues.